This T cell receptor beta chain derives from a study of shared clonotypes between healthy human individuals. Study summary: In total, the donors were two women and a few men aged 18 to 49. Overall study results and limits: Sequencing depth was a factor that was expected to affect clonotype sharing among donors.

V was clipped by 5 bases and J by 5 bases, with 15 bases between them. Germline V gene sequence: CDR1 SGHAT, CDR2 FQNNGV. This CDR3 has 14 amino acids. Replicate PCRs for unsorted PBMC used roughly 300 ng DNA (approximately 30,000 T cell genomes). Sequenced by immunoSEQ multiplex PCR; TCRdb stores in-frame clones only, minus some. The sample holds about 520,000 clones, over 75% seen once. A note on this clone: Its specificity is unknown.

The sequenced sample consisted of PBMCs. This rearrangement joins TRBV11-2 to TRBJ2-5; D tentatively fits TRBD1 or TRBD2 (5 bases each). The TCR originated in a woman aged 40 to 50 in good health. Some clones in this sample may be carry-over from other donors' samples. The CDR3 bases are TGTGCCAGCAGCCTCGGTCGACGGGGCGAGACCCAGTACTTC. Protein: CASSLGRRGETQYF.